These T cell receptor beta chains were read from a single sample in a study of blood T cells in healthy people across ages. TCRdb called the 5' RACE reads again in MiXCR, with one record for every CDR3 protein. The sample holds about 1.5 million distinct CDR3 sequences; approximately 43% are singletons and the top ten take around 4%. Sequenced material: blood. These receptors originate from a woman aged 18 to 35 in good health. The CDR3 runs from the conserved cysteine through the conserved F or W.

V gene: TRBV5-1
J gene: TRBJ1-1
CDR3 protein: CASSSRGRGIEAFF

V gene: TRBV28
J gene: TRBJ2-5
CDR3 protein: CASSFWTSAGWYF

V gene: TRBV5-6
J gene: TRBJ1-1
CDR3 protein: CASSLFTGGMMNTEAFF

V gene: TRBV20-1
J gene: TRBJ2-3
CDR3 protein: CSVSPGLASDTQYF

V gene: TRBV5-1
J gene: TRBJ2-7
CDR3 protein: CASQTSGTGDEQYF

V gene: TRBV4-2
J gene: TRBJ2-7
CDR3 protein: CASSQAKGQSYEQYF

V gene: TRBV6-5
J gene: TRBJ2-1
CDR3 protein: CASSYRGLARGPNEQFF

V gene: TRBV20-1
J gene: TRBJ2-1
CDR3 protein: CSARVQGKDEQFF

V gene: TRBV13
J gene: TRBJ2-1
CDR3 protein: CASSLGGSGGAYNEQFF

V gene: TRBV9
J gene: TRBJ2-2
CDR3 protein: CASSPRTQGELFF

V gene: TRBV12-3/TRBV12-4
J gene: TRBJ1-1
CDR3 protein: CASSGSQGTEAFF

V gene: TRBV11-2
J gene: TRBJ2-4
CDR3 protein: CASSSWDYPREQYF

V gene: TRBV6-2/TRBV6-3
J gene: TRBJ2-1
CDR3 protein: CASSEWTSRYNEQFF

V gene: TRBV7-2
J gene: TRBJ1-2
CDR3 protein: CASSLVAGVHGYTF

V gene: TRBV14
J gene: TRBJ2-1
CDR3 protein: CASSQARSRHNEQFF